Listed below are T cell receptor beta chains from one sample, sequenced in a study of blood T cells in healthy people across ages. TCRdb used MiXCR to reprocess the 5' RACE reads, holding one entry per CDR3 protein. The sample includes about 640,000 distinct CDR3 sequences, 58% of them seen just once. The sample was blood. The source is a man aged 55 to 70 in good health. CDR3s include the opening cysteine and the closing phenylalanine or tryptophan. Each record gives: J gene, clone size, V gene, D gene, CDR3 DNA, CDR3 protein. The D gene is left open where the match is weak. Size tells how often a clone was seen (once, few, many) or the class of an expanded clone, and some rows leave it out.

J gene: TRBJ1-1; clone size: NA; V gene: TRBV5-1; D gene: TRBD1; CDR3 DNA: TGCGCCAGTCAAACCCAGGGGGACACTGAAGCTTTCTTT; CDR3 protein: CASQTQGDTEAFF
J gene: TRBJ1-6; clone size: NA; V gene: TRBV13; D gene: NA; CDR3 DNA: TGTGCCAGCAGCTTCGGGGGAACATATAATTCACCCCTCCACTTT; CDR3 protein: CASSFGGTYNSPLHF
J gene: TRBJ1-6; clone size: NA; V gene: TRBV2; D gene: TRBD1; CDR3 DNA: TGTGCCAGCACCGCGGACAGGAGTTATAATGCACCCCTCCACTTT; CDR3 protein: CASTADRSYNAPLHF
J gene: TRBJ2-5; clone size: NA; V gene: TRBV6-1; D gene: NA; CDR3 DNA: TGTGCCAGCAGGCCGGGTTTGGGCGGGGAGACCCAGTACTTC; CDR3 protein: CASRPGLGGETQYF
J gene: TRBJ2-1; clone size: NA; V gene: TRBV12-3/TRBV12-4; D gene: TRBD1; CDR3 DNA: TGTGCCAGCAGTAGCACGGGACAGGGCTACAATGAGCAGTTCTTC; CDR3 protein: CASSSTGQGYNEQFF
J gene: TRBJ2-7; clone size: NA; V gene: TRBV12-3/TRBV12-4; D gene: TRBD2; CDR3 DNA: TGTGCCAGCAGCCAAGGGACTAGCGAGAGTGAGCAGTACTTC; CDR3 protein: CASSQGTSESEQYF
J gene: TRBJ2-7; clone size: NA; V gene: TRBV7-2; D gene: TRBD2; CDR3 DNA: TGTGCCAGCAGCCCGGGAGGGGGGCCTCGCGAGCAGTACTTC; CDR3 protein: CASSPGGGPREQYF
J gene: TRBJ2-7; clone size: NA; V gene: TRBV6-1; D gene: NA; CDR3 DNA: TGTGCCAGCAGTGAACGGGGTCCCTACGAGCAGTACTTC; CDR3 protein: CASSERGPYEQYF
J gene: TRBJ2-7; clone size: NA; V gene: TRBV5-1; D gene: NA; CDR3 DNA: TGCGCCAGCAGCTTGCGTCTGTCCTCCTACAATGAGCAGTACTTC; CDR3 protein: CASSLRLSSYNEQYF
J gene: TRBJ2-3; clone size: NA; V gene: TRBV20-1; D gene: TRBD2; CDR3 DNA: TGCAGTGCTCCCCCGACTAGCGGGGACACAGATACGCAGTATTTT; CDR3 protein: CSAPPTSGDTDTQYF
J gene: TRBJ2-7; clone size: many; V gene: TRBV20-1; D gene: NA; CDR3 DNA: TGCAGTGCTAGAGATAGCGGCTCCTACGAGCAGTACTTC; CDR3 protein: CSARDSGSYEQYF
J gene: TRBJ2-1; clone size: NA; V gene: TRBV12-3/TRBV12-4; D gene: NA; CDR3 DNA: TGTGCCAGCAGTTTAGGACGAGTGGAGGGGTATGAGCAGTTCTTC; CDR3 protein: CASSLGRVEGYEQFF
J gene: TRBJ2-3; clone size: NA; V gene: TRBV12-3/TRBV12-4; D gene: NA; CDR3 DNA: TGTGCCAGCAGTTTATTCTTGAGAGGGCGCGCAGATACGCAGTATTTT; CDR3 protein: CASSLFLRGRADTQYF
J gene: TRBJ1-6; clone size: NA; V gene: TRBV28; D gene: TRBD1; CDR3 DNA: TGTGCCAGCAGGGCGACAGGGTGGGATAATTCACCCCTCCACTTT; CDR3 protein: CASRATGWDNSPLHF
J gene: TRBJ2-1; clone size: NA; V gene: TRBV7-2; D gene: NA; CDR3 DNA: TGTGCCAGCAGCTTAGGTCCTAGCATCGATGAGCAGTTCTTC; CDR3 protein: CASSLGPSIDEQFF
J gene: TRBJ2-3; clone size: NA; V gene: TRBV7-2; D gene: TRBD2; CDR3 DNA: TGTGCCAGCAGCTTAATGGCTAGCGGGGGGGCTGTTGGCACAGATACGCAGTATTTT; CDR3 protein: CASSLMASGGAVGTDTQYF
J gene: TRBJ2-5; clone size: NA; V gene: TRBV29-1; D gene: TRBD2; CDR3 DNA: TGCAGCGTGGCTAGCGGGGGGTTCGATGAGCAGTACTTC; CDR3 protein: CSVASGGFDEQYF
J gene: TRBJ2-5; clone size: NA; V gene: TRBV20-1; D gene: NA; CDR3 DNA: TGCAGTGCTGGATTCACAGGACATGGAGGGACCCAGTACTTC; CDR3 protein: CSAGFTGHGGTQYF
J gene: TRBJ2-1; clone size: NA; V gene: TRBV6-5; D gene: TRBD2; CDR3 DNA: TGTGCCAGCAGTCCCAGCGGGGGGGCAATCAATGAGCAGTTCTTC; CDR3 protein: CASSPSGGAINEQFF
J gene: TRBJ1-6; clone size: NA; V gene: TRBV20-1; D gene: NA; CDR3 DNA: TGCAGTGCGCCGGCCAGGGTAGATTCACCCCTCCACTTT; CDR3 protein: CSAPARVDSPLHF
J gene: TRBJ2-7; clone size: few; V gene: TRBV29-1; D gene: NA; CDR3 DNA: TGCAGCGTCTCCCAGGGCGAGCAGTACTTC; CDR3 protein: CSVSQGEQYF
J gene: TRBJ2-1; clone size: few; V gene: TRBV15; D gene: TRBD2; CDR3 DNA: TGTGCCACCAGCTCCCGGATAGGTAGCGGGGACCGGCAGTTCTTC; CDR3 protein: CATSSRIGSGDRQFF
J gene: TRBJ1-2; clone size: few; V gene: TRBV29-1; D gene: TRBD1; CDR3 DNA: TGCAGCGTTGCGCAGGGGGACTATGGCTACACCTTC; CDR3 protein: CSVAQGDYGYTF
J gene: TRBJ2-5; clone size: many; V gene: TRBV20-1; D gene: NA; CDR3 DNA: TGCAGTGCTAGCGTCAGGGCTTCTGGTGAGACCCAGTACTTC; CDR3 protein: CSASVRASGETQYF
J gene: TRBJ1-1; clone size: NA; V gene: TRBV5-1; D gene: TRBD1; CDR3 DNA: TGCGCCAGCAGCTTGGACGGGACAGGCCTGAACACTGAAGCTTTCTTT; CDR3 protein: CASSLDGTGLNTEAFF
J gene: TRBJ2-2; clone size: NA; V gene: TRBV29-1; D gene: NA; CDR3 DNA: TGCAGCGTGGCCTACACATACCATCTCACCGGGGAGCTGTTTTTT; CDR3 protein: CSVAYTYHLTGELFF
J gene: TRBJ2-2; clone size: NA; V gene: TRBV12-3/TRBV12-4; D gene: NA; CDR3 DNA: TGTGCCAGCATTCGGGGGGCGGACACCGGGGAGCTGTTTTTT; CDR3 protein: CASIRGADTGELFF
J gene: TRBJ2-1; clone size: NA; V gene: TRBV5-1; D gene: TRBD1; CDR3 DNA: TGCGCCAGCAGCTTGATGGACAGGCGGGATGAGCAGTTCTTC; CDR3 protein: CASSLMDRRDEQFF
J gene: TRBJ2-7; clone size: NA; V gene: TRBV6-5; D gene: NA; CDR3 DNA: TGTGCCAGCAGTTCGACCGGGCCGCGTCCCTACGAGCAGTACTTC; CDR3 protein: CASSSTGPRPYEQYF
J gene: TRBJ2-1; clone size: once; V gene: TRBV13; D gene: NA; CDR3 DNA: TGTGACTCCGGTGGGGCTAGAACCTACAATGAGCAGTTCTTC; CDR3 protein: CDSGGARTYNEQFF
J gene: TRBJ1-2; clone size: NA; V gene: TRBV9; D gene: TRBD1; CDR3 DNA: TGTGCCAGCAGCGTAGGGGCGGGACAGGGAAACTATGGCTACACCTTC; CDR3 protein: CASSVGAGQGNYGYTF
J gene: TRBJ1-2; clone size: NA; V gene: TRBV5-1; D gene: NA; CDR3 DNA: TGCGCCAGCAGCGATGGGGGAGCTAACTATGGCTACACCTTC; CDR3 protein: CASSDGGANYGYTF
J gene: TRBJ2-5; clone size: NA; V gene: TRBV20-1; D gene: TRBD2; CDR3 DNA: TGCAGTGCCCGGACTAGCGGGGGTCTCCAAGAGACCCAGTACTTC; CDR3 protein: CSARTSGGLQETQYF
J gene: TRBJ2-3; clone size: few; V gene: TRBV2; D gene: NA; CDR3 DNA: TGTGCCAGCACAGCAGGAGGAGATACGCAGTATTTT; CDR3 protein: CASTAGGDTQYF
J gene: TRBJ1-6; clone size: few; V gene: TRBV27; D gene: TRBD1; CDR3 DNA: TGTGCCAGCAAACAGGGGGGTAATTCACCCCTCCACTTT; CDR3 protein: CASKQGGNSPLHF
J gene: TRBJ2-7; clone size: NA; V gene: TRBV5-1; D gene: TRBD2; CDR3 DNA: TGCGCCAGCAGCAGGACGGGGGGGCCCTACGAGCGGTACTTC; CDR3 protein: CASSRTGGPYERYF
J gene: TRBJ2-5; clone size: NA; V gene: TRBV5-1; D gene: TRBD1; CDR3 DNA: TGCGCCAGCAGCTTGGGTGGGACAGCAAACCAAGAGACCCAGTACTTC; CDR3 protein: CASSLGGTANQETQYF
J gene: TRBJ1-4; clone size: NA; V gene: TRBV20-1; D gene: NA; CDR3 DNA: TGCAGTGCTAGTTCTTTGGCAGCAACTAATGAAAAACTGTTTTTT; CDR3 protein: CSASSLAATNEKLFF
J gene: TRBJ2-7; clone size: NA; V gene: TRBV5-1; D gene: TRBD1; CDR3 DNA: TGCGCCAGCAGCCTACAGGGGAACCACGAGCAGTACTTC; CDR3 protein: CASSLQGNHEQYF
J gene: TRBJ1-4; clone size: NA; V gene: TRBV7-2; D gene: NA; CDR3 DNA: TGTGCCAGCAGCTTAAACAGACCTAGGGGGAATGAAAAACTGTTTTTT; CDR3 protein: CASSLNRPRGNEKLFF
J gene: TRBJ1-2; clone size: NA; V gene: TRBV28; D gene: NA; CDR3 DNA: TGTGCCAGCAACTTAGTAAGGGCCGTATATGGCTACACCTTC; CDR3 protein: CASNLVRAVYGYTF
J gene: TRBJ2-5; clone size: NA; V gene: TRBV12-3/TRBV12-4; D gene: TRBD2; CDR3 DNA: TGTGCCAGTGAAGGGGGTAGCGGGGTGGGGCAGGAGACCCAGTACTTC; CDR3 protein: CASEGGSGVGQETQYF
J gene: TRBJ2-5; clone size: NA; V gene: TRBV7-2; D gene: TRBD2; CDR3 DNA: TGTGCCAACAGCTTCCAGCGGGGGCCAGGGACCCAGTACTTC; CDR3 protein: CANSFQRGPGTQYF